The rows below give T cell receptor beta chains drawn from one sample of a study of cytomegalovirus exposure and HLA in healthy donors. Repertoires were generated with immunoSEQ multiplex PCR, while TCRdb's copy carries only in-frame clones and drops some. The table includes about 36,000 clones, about half detected once. The sample consisted of PBMCs. The receptors were sampled from a woman aged 35 to 49 in good health and CMV-seropositive. The CDR3 runs from the conserved cysteine through the conserved F or W. Each record gives: clone size, V gene, J gene, D gene, CDR3 DNA, CDR3 protein. The D gene is left open where the match is weak. Expanded clones get a size class; other rows say once, few or many, or leave the size out.

few	TRBV4-1	TRBJ1-4	NA	TGCGCCAGCAGCCAAGGGCCGGGGGGCGAGGAAAAACTGTTTTTT	CASSQGPGGEEKLFF
medium-sized	TRBV19	TRBJ2-5	NA	TGTGCCAGTAGTATCGGTCACGGGACCCAGTACTTC	CASSIGHGTQYF
NA	TRBV5-6	TRBJ1-1	NA	TGTGCCAGCAGCTCTGGGCGGGGTGGGACTGAAGCTTTCTTT	CASSSGRGGTEAFF
NA	TRBV5-4	TRBJ2-5	TRBD1	TGTGCCAGCAGCTCCCGGGACAGGCTCGCCGCCCTTTACTTC	CASSSRDRLAALYF
NA	TRBV6-5	TRBJ1-1	TRBD1	TGTGCCAGCAGCAACAGGGGTTTGAACACTGAAGCTTTCTTT	CASSNRGLNTEAFF
NA	TRBV2	TRBJ2-3	TRBD2	TGTGCCAGCAGTGAGGTGAGACTAGCGGGGATCACAGATACGCAGTATTTT	CASSEVRLAGITDTQYF
NA	TRBV30	TRBJ2-7	NA	TGTGCCTGGAATTTCGGCAATCGCGGTTACGAGCAGTACTTC	CAWNFGNRGYEQYF
NA	TRBV29-1	TRBJ2-2	NA	TGCAGCGCTCGAGGGGGGGGGTTGAACACCGGGGAGCTGTTTTTT	CSARGGGLNTGELFF
NA	TRBV9	TRBJ2-2	NA	TGTGCCAGCAGCGTAGTGCGGGGGGAGCTGTTTTTT	CASSVVRGELFF
medium-sized	TRBV15	TRBJ1-1	NA	TGTGCCACCAGCAGAGATCGCGAGGCTAACACTGAAGCTTTCTTT	CATSRDREANTEAFF
NA	TRBV20-1	TRBJ1-4	NA	TGCAGTTACTCACAGGGAGAAAAACTGTTTTTT	CSYSQGEKLFF
NA	TRBV4-2	TRBJ2-3	NA	TGTGCCAGCAGCCAGGCCGACACTAGCACAGATACGCAGTATTTT	CASSQADTSTDTQYF
few	TRBV11-2	TRBJ1-6	NA	TGTGCCAGCAGCTTAGAACCAGGGGTCGTTTCACCCCTCCACTTT	CASSLEPGVVSPLHF
few	TRBV27	TRBJ2-1	TRBD2	TGTGCCAGCGTCGCTGGGGGGGGTAATGAGCAGTTCTTC	CASVAGGGNEQFF
NA	TRBV4-1	TRBJ2-5	TRBD1	TGCGCCAGCAGCCAAGAATTCTTACAGGGGCGAGGGGGATCCCAAGAGACCCAGTACTTC	CASSQEFLQGRGGSQETQYF
NA	TRBV30	TRBJ1-5	NA	TGTGCCTGGCAGGGGAGCAATCAGCCCCAGCATTTT	CAWQGSNQPQHF
NA	TRBV6-6	TRBJ2-7	TRBD2	TGTGCCAGCAGCCTGGGACTAGCAACAAACGAGCAGTACTTC	CASSLGLATNEQYF
NA	TRBV6-5	TRBJ1-6	TRBD1	TGTGCCAGCAGGCAGGGGGCTGCGTCACCCCTCCACTTT	CASRQGAASPLHF
NA	TRBV7-9	TRBJ2-5	TRBD1	TGTGCCAGCAGCTTAGGGGGACAGGGGGCTCGGACCCAGTACTTC	CASSLGGQGARTQYF
few	TRBV5-1	TRBJ2-1	TRBD2	TGCGCCAGCAGCTTGGATAGCGGGGGCTACAATGAGCAGTTCTTC	CASSLDSGGYNEQFF
few	TRBV10-3	TRBJ2-7	NA	TGTGCCATCAGTGAGTCGCTGGGTCGGGCCCAGCGGAAAATAACCTACGAGCAGTACTTC	CAISESLGRAQRKITYEQYF
NA	TRBV6-4	TRBJ2-1	NA	TGTGCCAGCAGTGACTCGTGGGAGGACAATGAGCAGTTCTTC	CASSDSWEDNEQFF
NA	TRBV2	TRBJ2-5	TRBD2	TGTGCCAGCAGTGAAGCGCTTCCGGGGGGGGGTAAGACCCAGTACTTC	CASSEALPGGGKTQYF
NA	TRBV28	TRBJ1-2	TRBD1	TGTGCCAGCAGTAAGAACAGGGGGAATGGCTACACCTTC	CASSKNRGNGYTF
medium-sized	TRBV6-4	TRBJ2-2	TRBD2	TGTGCCAGCAGTGTAGCGGGGGGCACCGGGGAGCTGTTTTTT	CASSVAGGTGELFF
NA	TRBV5-1	TRBJ2-2	NA	TGCGCCAGCACTTTAGCTAGCGCGGGTACCGGGGAGCTGTTTTTT	CASTLASAGTGELFF
few	TRBV7-9	TRBJ2-3	TRBD2	TGTGCCAGCAGCCTCCTTTTACTAGCGGGGGTGGTCACAGATACGCAGTATTTT	CASSLLLLAGVVTDTQYF
few	TRBV9	TRBJ1-3	NA	TGTGCCAGCAGCGTAGCCGGGTTAACTGGAAACACCATATATTTT	CASSVAGLTGNTIYF
NA	TRBV29-1	TRBJ2-2	TRBD2	TGCAGCGTTGAAGATTCCCTAGCGGGGGGCCCAAACACCGGGGAGCTGTTTTTT	CSVEDSLAGGPNTGELFF
NA	TRBV9	TRBJ2-1	NA	TGTGCCAGCAGCCTAGAAGGAGGGGAGAGGACAAAGCAGTTCTTC	CASSLEGGERTKQFF
NA	TRBV19	TRBJ1-5	TRBD1	TGTGCCAGTAGTCTCACACAGGGGGGTCAGCCCCAGCATTTT	CASSLTQGGQPQHF
NA	TRBV15	TRBJ1-6	TRBD1	TGTGCCACCAGCAAGGACAGGGGGCTTTCACCCCTCCACTTT	CATSKDRGLSPLHF
NA	TRBV7-3	TRBJ1-6	NA	TGTGCCAGCAGCTTACGGAGTCATAATTCACCCCTCCACTTT	CASSLRSHNSPLHF
NA	TRBV28	TRBJ2-3	NA	TGTGCCAGCAGTCCCTCCGGACTGGAAGTGGGTTTCGGTTCCACAGATACGCAGTATTTT	CASSPSGLEVGFGSTDTQYF
NA	TRBV18	TRBJ1-1	TRBD1	TGTGCCAGCTCGGGACAGATGAACACTGAAGCTTTCTTT	CASSGQMNTEAFF
NA	TRBV5-1	TRBJ2-5	NA	TGCGCCAGCAGGCCCTCCTTCGGACAACAAGAGACCCAGTACTTC	CASRPSFGQQETQYF
few	TRBV6-1	TRBJ2-5	TRBD2	TGTGCCAGCAGTGTTATAGCGGGGGCACAAGAGACCCAGTACTTC	CASSVIAGAQETQYF
NA	TRBV6-1	TRBJ2-3	TRBD1	TGTGCCAGCAGTGTACAGGGGGCTGTCGCAGATACGCAGTATTTT	CASSVQGAVADTQYF
NA	TRBV5-1	TRBJ1-2	TRBD1	TGCGCCAGCAGCTTGGGGACAGGATTCGGTCGGGGCTACACCTTC	CASSLGTGFGRGYTF
few	TRBV7-2	TRBJ1-6	NA	TGTGCCAGCGTAGGCGGAGGGGAGGCGAGGTATAATTCACCCCTCCACTTT	CASVGGGEARYNSPLHF
NA	TRBV6-5	TRBJ1-4	NA	TGTGCCAGCAGTTACTCCTCGAGACAGGCGGATGAAAAACTGTTTTTT	CASSYSSRQADEKLFF
NA	TRBV2	TRBJ1-1	TRBD1	TGTGCCAGCGAGGCAGGGGGCAGTAAAACTGAAGCTTTCTTT	CASEAGGSKTEAFF
NA	TRBV19	TRBJ2-7	TRBD1	TGTGCCAGTAGTCAGGGGGTTTGGTACGAGCAGTACTTC	CASSQGVWYEQYF
NA	TRBV29-1	TRBJ2-7	NA	TGCAGCGTTGTTAAGACACACAACTACGAGCAGTACTTC	CSVVKTHNYEQYF
NA	TRBV7-2	TRBJ2-3	NA	TGTGCCAGCAGCTTAGGTGGCCCTGGCACAGATACGCAGTATTTT	CASSLGGPGTDTQYF
few	TRBV7-8	TRBJ1-4	NA	TGTGCCAGCAGCTTGAACAGGGCTTCCAATGAAAAACTGTTTTTT	CASSLNRASNEKLFF
few	TRBV11-3	TRBJ2-1	NA	TGTGCCAGCAGCAACACAGTATTGGGACATCGTTACAATGAGCAGTTCTTC	CASSNTVLGHRYNEQFF
few	TRBV6-6	TRBJ2-5	NA	TGTGCCAGCAGTTCCCGACAATCAGAGACCCAGTACTTC	CASSSRQSETQYF
NA	TRBV19	TRBJ1-5	TRBD1	TGTGCCAGCCTCGGACAGGGGAGGAATCAGCCCCAGCATTTT	CASLGQGRNQPQHF
once	TRBV5-6	TRBJ2-7	NA	TGTGCCAGCAGCCTGCAACTCAGGGATAGCTCCTACGAGCAGTACTTC	CASSLQLRDSSYEQYF
NA	TRBV10-3	TRBJ2-1	NA	TGTGCCATCAGTCAAGCGTACAACAATGAGCAGTTCTTC	CAISQAYNNEQFF
NA	TRBV6-1	TRBJ2-5	NA	TGTGGGTCGGGGGGCGCTTGGGAGACCCAGTACTTC	CGSGGAWETQYF
few	TRBV9	TRBJ2-1	NA	TGTGCCAGCAGCGTGGCAGGGGACTCCTACAATGAGCAGTTCTTC	CASSVAGDSYNEQFF
NA	TRBV2	TRBJ2-1	TRBD2	TGTGCCAGCAGTTCCAGCGGGGGGCGCAATGAGCAGTTCTTC	CASSSSGGRNEQFF
NA	TRBV6-1	TRBJ1-1	TRBD1	TGTGCCAGCGGGGACAGGGGGTATCACACTGAAGCTTTCTTT	CASGDRGYHTEAFF